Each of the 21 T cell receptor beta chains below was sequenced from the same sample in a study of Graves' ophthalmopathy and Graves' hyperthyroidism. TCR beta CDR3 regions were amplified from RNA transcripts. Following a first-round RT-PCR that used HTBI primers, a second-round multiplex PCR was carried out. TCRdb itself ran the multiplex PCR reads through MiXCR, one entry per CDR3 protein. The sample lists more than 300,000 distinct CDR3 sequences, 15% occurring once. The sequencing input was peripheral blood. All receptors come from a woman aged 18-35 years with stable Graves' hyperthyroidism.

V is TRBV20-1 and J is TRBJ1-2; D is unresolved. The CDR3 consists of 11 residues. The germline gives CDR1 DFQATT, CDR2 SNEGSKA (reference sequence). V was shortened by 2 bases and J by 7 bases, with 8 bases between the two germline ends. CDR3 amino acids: CSARWVGGYTF. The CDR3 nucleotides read TGCAGTGCTAGATGGGTTGGTGGCTACACCTTC.

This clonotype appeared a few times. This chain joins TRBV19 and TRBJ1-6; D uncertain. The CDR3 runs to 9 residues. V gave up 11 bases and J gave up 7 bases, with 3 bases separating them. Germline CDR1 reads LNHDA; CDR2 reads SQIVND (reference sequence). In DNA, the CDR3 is TGTGCCGGGAATTCACCCCTCCACTTT. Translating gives CAGNSPLHF. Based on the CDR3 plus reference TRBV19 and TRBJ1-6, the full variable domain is DGGITQSPKYLFRKEGQNVTLSCEQNLNHDAMYWYRQDPGQGLRLIYYSQIVNDFQKGDIAEGYSVSREKKESFPLTVTSAQKNPTAFYLCAGNSPLHFGNGTRLTVT.

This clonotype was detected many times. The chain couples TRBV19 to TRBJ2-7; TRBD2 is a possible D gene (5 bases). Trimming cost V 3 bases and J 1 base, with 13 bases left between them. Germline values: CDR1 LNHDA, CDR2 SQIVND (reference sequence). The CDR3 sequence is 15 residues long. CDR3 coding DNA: TGTGCCAGTAGTATGGCCGGGGTAGGTTCCTACGAGCAGTACTTC. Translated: CASSMAGVGSYEQYF.

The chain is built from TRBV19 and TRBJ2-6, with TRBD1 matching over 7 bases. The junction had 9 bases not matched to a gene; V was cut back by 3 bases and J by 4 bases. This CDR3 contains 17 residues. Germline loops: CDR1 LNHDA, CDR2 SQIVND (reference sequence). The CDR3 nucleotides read TGTGCCAGTAGTATTAGAGGGGGCGCAACAGGGGCCAACGTCCTGACTTTC. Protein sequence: CASSIRGGATGANVLTF.

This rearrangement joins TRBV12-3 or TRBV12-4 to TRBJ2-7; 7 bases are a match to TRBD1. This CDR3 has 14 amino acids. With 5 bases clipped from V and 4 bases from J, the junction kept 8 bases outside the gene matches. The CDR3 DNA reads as TGTGCCAGCAGTCACCGGGACAGAGTATACGAGCAGTACTTC. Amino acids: CASSHRDRVYEQYF.

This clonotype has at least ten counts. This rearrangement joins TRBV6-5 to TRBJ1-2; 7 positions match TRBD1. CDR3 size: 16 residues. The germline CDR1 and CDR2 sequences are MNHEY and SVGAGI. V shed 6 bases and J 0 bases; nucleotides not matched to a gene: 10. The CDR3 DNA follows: TGTGCCAGCAGACTGACAGGGTACACGCCTAACTATGGCTACACCTTC. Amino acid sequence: CASRLTGYTPNYGYTF.

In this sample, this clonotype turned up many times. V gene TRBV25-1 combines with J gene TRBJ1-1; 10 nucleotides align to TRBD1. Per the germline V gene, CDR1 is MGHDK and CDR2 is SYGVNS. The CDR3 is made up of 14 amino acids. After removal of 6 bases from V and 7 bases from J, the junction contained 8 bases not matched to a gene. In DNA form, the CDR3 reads TGTGCCAGCAGGACCGGGACAGGGGAGATTGAAGCTTTCTTT. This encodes CASRTGTGEIEAFF.

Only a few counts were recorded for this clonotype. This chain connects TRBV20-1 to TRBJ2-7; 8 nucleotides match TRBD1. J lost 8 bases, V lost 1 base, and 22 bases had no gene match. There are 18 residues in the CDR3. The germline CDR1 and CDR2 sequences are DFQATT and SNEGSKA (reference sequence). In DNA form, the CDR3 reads TGCAGTGCTAGAGCCACAATAGTTTCGGCAGGGGGCGTTCGCCAGCAGTACTTC. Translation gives CSARATIVSAGGVRQQYF.

CDR3 in amino acids: CASRQDETQYF. In DNA, the CDR3 is TGCGCCAGTAGACAGGACGAGACCCAGTACTTC. The chain recombines TRBV10-2 with TRBJ2-5; possibly TRBD1 for D (6 bases). The germline V and J ends were trimmed by 9 bases and 5 bases, with 10 bases remaining between them. Germline V gene lookup returns CDR1 WSHSY and CDR2 SAAADI. CDR3 size: 11 residues.

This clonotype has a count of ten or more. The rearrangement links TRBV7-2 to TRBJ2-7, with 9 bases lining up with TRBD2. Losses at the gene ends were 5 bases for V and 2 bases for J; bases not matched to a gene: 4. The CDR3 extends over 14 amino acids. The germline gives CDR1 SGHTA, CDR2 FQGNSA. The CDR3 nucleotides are TGTGCCAGCAGCCCCCAGCGGGGGGCCTACGAGCAGTACTTC. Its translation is CASSPQRGAYEQYF.

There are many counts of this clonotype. Here the CDR3 reads CASSPVAQPQHF. CDR3 DNA sequence: TGTGCCAGCAGCCCAGTGGCTCAGCCCCAGCATTTT. The V and J genes are TRBV12-3 or TRBV12-4 and TRBJ1-5; the D is unclear. V gave up 6 bases and J gave up 6 bases, with 9 bases separating them. The CDR3 totals 12 residues.

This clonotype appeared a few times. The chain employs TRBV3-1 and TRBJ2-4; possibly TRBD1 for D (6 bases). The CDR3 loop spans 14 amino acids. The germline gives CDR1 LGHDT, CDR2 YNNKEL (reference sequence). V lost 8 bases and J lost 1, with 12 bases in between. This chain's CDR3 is CASGWGLAKNIQYF. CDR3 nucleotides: TGTGCCAGCGGGTGGGGGCTTGCCAAAAACATTCAGTACTTC.

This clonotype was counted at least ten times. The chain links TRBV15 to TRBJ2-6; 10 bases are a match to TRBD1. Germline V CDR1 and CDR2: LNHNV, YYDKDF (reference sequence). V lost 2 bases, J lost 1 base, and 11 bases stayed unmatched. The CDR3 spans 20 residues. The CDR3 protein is CATSRYGQGEDLSGANVLTF. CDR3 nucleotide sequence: TGTGCCACCAGCAGATACGGACAGGGGGAAGATCTTTCTGGGGCCAACGTCCTGACTTTC.

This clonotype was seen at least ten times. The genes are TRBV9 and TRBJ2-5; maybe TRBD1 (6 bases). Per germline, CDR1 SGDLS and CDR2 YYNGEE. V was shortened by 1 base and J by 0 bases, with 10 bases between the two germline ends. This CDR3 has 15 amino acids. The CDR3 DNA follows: TGTGCCAGCAGCGTATACGGACAGAACCAAGAGACCCAGTACTTC. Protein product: CASSVYGQNQETQYF.

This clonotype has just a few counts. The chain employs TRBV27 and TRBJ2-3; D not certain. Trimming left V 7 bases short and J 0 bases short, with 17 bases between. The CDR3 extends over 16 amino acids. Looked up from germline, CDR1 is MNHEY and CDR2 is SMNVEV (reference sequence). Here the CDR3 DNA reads TGTGCCAGCAACCCGACCGGACGGGTTAGCACAGATACGCAGTATTTT. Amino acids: CASNPTGRVSTDTQYF.

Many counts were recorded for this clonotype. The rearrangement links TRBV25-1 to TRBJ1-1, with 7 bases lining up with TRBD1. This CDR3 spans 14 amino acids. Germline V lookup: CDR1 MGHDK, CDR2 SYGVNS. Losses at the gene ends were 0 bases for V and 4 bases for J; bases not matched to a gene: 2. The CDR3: CASSEYDRATEAFF. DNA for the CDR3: TGTGCCAGCAGTGAATACGACAGGGCCACTGAAGCTTTCTTT.

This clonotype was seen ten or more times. CDR3 sequence: CASSQEWHSDQPQHF. CDR3 DNA sequence: TGCGCCAGCAGCCAAGAATGGCATTCCGATCAGCCCCAGCATTTT. The V call is TRBV4-1, the J call TRBJ1-5; D not certain. Per germline, CDR1 MGHRA and CDR2 YSYEKL. The CDR3 runs to 15 residues. With 0 bases removed from V and 5 bases from J, the gap between germline ends came to 11 bases.

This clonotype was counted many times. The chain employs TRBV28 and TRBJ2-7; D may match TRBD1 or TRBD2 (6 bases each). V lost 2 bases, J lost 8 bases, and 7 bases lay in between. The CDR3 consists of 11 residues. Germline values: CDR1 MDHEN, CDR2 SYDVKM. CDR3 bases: TGTGCCAGCAGTTTAGGGGGGCAGCAGTACTTC. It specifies CASSLGGQQYF. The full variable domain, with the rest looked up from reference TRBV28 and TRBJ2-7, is DVKVTQSSRYLVKRTGEKVFLECVQDMDHENMFWYRQDPGLGLRLIYFSYDVKMKEKGDIPEGYSVSREKKERFSLILESASTNQTSMYLCASSLGGQQYFGPGTRLTVT.

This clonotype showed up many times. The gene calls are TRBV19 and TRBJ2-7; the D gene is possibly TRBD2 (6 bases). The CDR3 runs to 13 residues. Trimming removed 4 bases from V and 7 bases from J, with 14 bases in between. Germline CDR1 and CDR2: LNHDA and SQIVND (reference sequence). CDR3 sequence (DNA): TGTGCCAGTAGTAGCGGGGTTACGGGTGAGCAGTACTTC. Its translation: CASSSGVTGEQYF.

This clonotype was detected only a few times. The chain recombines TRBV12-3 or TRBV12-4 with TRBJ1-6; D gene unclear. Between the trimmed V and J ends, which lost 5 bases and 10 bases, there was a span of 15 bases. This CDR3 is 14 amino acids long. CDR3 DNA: TGTGCCAGCAGTAACCGGGCCCTTCGCTCACCCCTCCACTTT. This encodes CASSNRALRSPLHF.

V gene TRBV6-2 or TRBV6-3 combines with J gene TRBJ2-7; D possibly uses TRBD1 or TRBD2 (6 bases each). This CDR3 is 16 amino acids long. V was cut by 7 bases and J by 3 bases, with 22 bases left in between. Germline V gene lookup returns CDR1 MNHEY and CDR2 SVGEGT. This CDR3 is CASTEELGGPVYEQYF. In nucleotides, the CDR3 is TGTGCCAGCACCGAAGAGTTGGGGGGCCCGGTCTACGAGCAGTACTTC.